The 6 T cell receptor beta chains listed next were all sequenced from one sample in a study of technical replicates of blood from a few donors. Some clones are missing from TCRdb's copy, which holds only in-frame ones; the method was immunoSEQ multiplex PCR. The data contain fewer than 85,000 clones, roughly 94% of them singletons. Sequencing used T cells isolated from PBMCs. The receptors were gathered from a human donor in good health.

The chain combines TRBV20-1 with TRBJ1-5, with no clear D. The CDR3 runs to 11 residues. From germline, CDR1 is DFQATT and CDR2 SNEGSKA (reference sequence). V lost 0 bases and J lost 6, with 3 bases in between. As DNA, the CDR3 is TGCAGTGCTAGAGACGTTCAGCCCCAGCATTTT. Translated: CSARDVQPQHF.

The chain couples TRBV5-4 to TRBJ2-6; the D gene is possibly TRBD2 (5 bases). Trimming took 2 bases from V and 0 from J, leaving 15 bases between them. Germline V gene lookup returns CDR1 SGHNT and CDR2 YYREEE (reference sequence). The CDR3 spans 18 residues. CDR3 nucleotides: TGTGCCAGCAGCTTCGAGGACTGGGGTTTCTCTGGGGCCAACGTCCTGACTTTC. This gives the protein CASSFEDWGFSGANVLTF.

This rearrangement joins TRBV2 to TRBJ2-5; 11 bases line up with TRBD2. The CDR3 is 17 amino acids. CDR1 is SNHLY, CDR2 FYNNEI, per germline. The ends lost 2 bases at V and 4 bases at J; junction bases unmatched: 9. The CDR3 region is CASSERGSGGAGETQYF. The CDR3 DNA follows: TGTGCCAGCAGTGAACGAGGTAGCGGGGGGGCCGGAGAGACCCAGTACTTC.

CDR3 nucleotide sequence: TGCGCCAGCAGCTTCGCCACAGGGCTGGGATATGGCTACACCTTC. Translated: CASSFATGLGYGYTF. This sequence joins TRBV5-1 and TRBJ1-2; D is perhaps TRBD1 (6 bases). The V end lost 2 bases, the J end lost 5 bases, and 16 bases lay between the germline ends. CDR3 size: 15 residues. The germline CDR1 and CDR2 sequences are SGHRS and YFSETQ.

The chain combines TRBV2 with TRBJ1-1, with 8 bases fitting TRBD1. J was trimmed by 3 bases and V by 11 bases; bases with no gene match: 11. This CDR3 region has 14 residues. The V gene's germline CDR1 is SNHLY and CDR2 FYNNEI. DNA of the CDR3: TGTGCCCAGCGAGGCAGGGGGCCATACACTGAAGCTTTCTTT. Amino acid sequence: CAQRGRGPYTEAFF.

There are a few counts of this clone. The chain recombines TRBV4-1 with TRBJ1-3; D is unclear. CDR1 and CDR2 from the germline V gene are MGHRA and YSYEKL. V gave up 4 bases and J gave up 9 bases, with 19 bases separating them. The CDR3 totals 15 residues. The CDR3 sequence is CASSPQRGRLGTIYF. CDR3 sequence (DNA): TGCGCCAGCAGCCCTCAGCGGGGAAGACTGGGCACCATATATTTT.